This note documents a single T cell receptor beta chain sequence. As yet, its antigen is unknown. The data stem from a study of cytomegalovirus exposure and HLA in healthy donors. Findings and caveats of the study: Association of a missense DCLRE1C variant with TCR beta V- and J-gene trimming was reported in a later analysis. Immune exposure information available was restricted to CMV serostatus.

The ends were cut back, 6 bases at V and 2 bases at J, with 11 bases in the middle. The CDR3 has 14 amino acids. CDR1 is SEHNR, CDR2 FQNEAQ, per germline (reference sequence). The PCR had 60 Vbeta and 13 Jbeta primers. TCRdb's table, derived via immunoSEQ multiplex PCR, lists solely in-frame clones and lacks some. The sample carries 150,000 to 200,000 clones, 65% to 85% recorded once. At sampling all donors were nominally healthy, likely with unrecorded immune exposures. The clonotype was recovered from a woman aged 45 to 65 in good health and CMV-seropositive. The chain employs TRBV7-9 and TRBJ1-5; D might be TRBD1 (6 bases). The material sequenced was PBMCs. For the CDR3, the DNA is TGTGCCAGCAGGCCCTCAGGGGGCAATCAGCCCCAGCATTTT. Protein: CASRPSGGNQPQHF.